This T cell receptor (beta chain) was obtained from a study of metastatic and nonmetastatic thyroid tumors. Study context: The study looked at repertoires side by side in blood and in tumor or nodule tissue from malignant and benign thyroid patients.

Findings of the study overall: Reportedly, malignant thyroid tumors had significantly higher TCR beta diversity than benign nodules, in blood and tumor.

Source study methods: Construction of a distant-metastasis classifier for papillary thyroid cancer relied on CDR3 differences across clinicopathological groups. Using MiXCR, TCRdb re-called clones from the PCR reads. The V and J calls come from TCRdb's annotation, not from the publication. The sample contains 13,000 to 15,000 clones, 20% to 25% of which appear only once. Each patient went into thyroid surgery without having received any treatment. This clone occurred many times. Its target is unknown. The CDR3 runs to 16 residues. Deletions cut 5 bases from V and 0 bases from J, with 13 bases between. CDR1 and CDR2 from the germline V gene are SNHLY and FYNNEI.

The receptor's source is a female donor with papillary thyroid cancer or a benign thyroid nodule (not recorded which). Some clones in this sample may be carry-over from other donors' samples. V gene TRBV2 combines with J gene TRBJ1-4; no clear D. The sample comprised tumor tissue. This chain's CDR3 is CASSPPSAATNEKLFF. The CDR3 DNA follows: TGTGCCAGCAGTCCCCCTTCTGCTGCAACTAATGAAAAACTGTTTTTT.